Included here is one T cell receptor (beta chain) sequence, with context. Its antigen is unknown. The CDR3 contains 14 residues. V dropped 8 bases and J dropped 6 bases, with 17 bases sitting between them. The germline V gene encodes CDR1 MRHNA and CDR2 SNTAGT. The record originates from a study of siplizumab effects on memory and regulatory T cells. Study findings and constraints: Naive T cells seemed more diverse than memory cells; they also seemed major alloresponse contributors.

This table comes from immunoSEQ multiplex PCR, and its TCRdb copy is limited to in-frame clones, with some not included. The table lists over 90,000 clones, roughly 92% of them singletons, with about 1.1% in the top ten. V is TRBV6-4 and J is TRBJ2-1, with D tentatively TRBD2 (6 bases). This clonotype originated in a human donor in good health. What was sequenced was CD4+ T cells sorted from blood. The DNA of the CDR3 is TGTGCCAGCGCCAGCGGGCCTGAGTCCAATGAGCAGTTCTTC. Translating gives CASASGPESNEQFF.